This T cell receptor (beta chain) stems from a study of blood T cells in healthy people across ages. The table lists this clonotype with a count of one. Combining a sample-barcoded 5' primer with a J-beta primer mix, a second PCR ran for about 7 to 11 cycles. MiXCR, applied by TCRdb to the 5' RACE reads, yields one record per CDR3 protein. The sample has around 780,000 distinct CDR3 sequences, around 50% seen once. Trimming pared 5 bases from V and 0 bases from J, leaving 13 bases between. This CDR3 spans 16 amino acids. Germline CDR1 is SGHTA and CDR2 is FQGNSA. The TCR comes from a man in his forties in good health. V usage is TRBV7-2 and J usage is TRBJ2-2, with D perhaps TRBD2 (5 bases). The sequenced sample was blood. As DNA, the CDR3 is TGTGCCAGCAGCGAGGTACTAGGCGCGAACACCGGGGAGCTGTTTTTT. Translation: CASSEVLGANTGELFF.